This T cell receptor beta chain was sequenced in a study of human T cells and chemical hapten exposure. Regarding time point: healthy volunteer bleed at 6 weeks. The template was total RNA from unfractionated whole blood. This clonotype occurred a few times. One entry per CDR3 protein, called by TCRdb with MiXCR from the RACE reads. The table lists around 70,000 distinct CDR3 sequences, around 6.1% of them singletons. This CDR3 is built from 11 residues. The germline V gene has CDR1 SQVTM and CDR2 ANQGSEA. The V end was cut by 6 bases, the J end by 2 bases, with 7 bases between. The sequence was obtained from a female donor in good health. Some clones in this sample may be carry-over from other donors' samples. The source material was whole blood. The chain recombines TRBV29-1 with TRBJ1-2; possible D gene TRBD1, 5 bases. CDR3 sequence: CSVGLNYGYTF. In DNA, the CDR3 is TGCAGCGTGGGACTCAACTATGGCTACACCTTC.